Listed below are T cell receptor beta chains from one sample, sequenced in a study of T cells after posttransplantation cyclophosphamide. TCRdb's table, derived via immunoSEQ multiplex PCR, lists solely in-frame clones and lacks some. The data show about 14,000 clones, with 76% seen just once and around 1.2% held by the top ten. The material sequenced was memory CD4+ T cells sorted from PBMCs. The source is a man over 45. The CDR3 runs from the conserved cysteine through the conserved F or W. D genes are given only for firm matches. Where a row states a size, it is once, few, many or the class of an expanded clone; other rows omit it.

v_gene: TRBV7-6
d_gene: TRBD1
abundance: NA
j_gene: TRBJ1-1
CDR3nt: TGTGCCAGCAGCTTACAGGGGGCACTCACTGAAGCTTTCTTT
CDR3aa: CASSLQGALTEAFF

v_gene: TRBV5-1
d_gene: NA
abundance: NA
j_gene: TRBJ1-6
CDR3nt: TGCGCCAGCAGCTCGATCGGGGATTCACCCCTCCACTTT
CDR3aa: CASSSIGDSPLHF

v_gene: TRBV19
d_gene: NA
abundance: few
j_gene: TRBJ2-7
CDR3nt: TGTGCCAGTAGCCGCCGTGCTACAGCTTCCTACGAGCAGTACTTC
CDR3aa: CASSRRATASYEQYF

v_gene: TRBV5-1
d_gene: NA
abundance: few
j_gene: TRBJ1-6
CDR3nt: TGCGCCAGCAGCTCGTCCGGGACAAATAATTCACCCCTCCACTTT
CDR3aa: CASSSSGTNNSPLHF

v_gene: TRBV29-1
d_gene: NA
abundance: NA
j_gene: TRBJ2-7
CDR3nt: TGCAGCGTTGCCCAAGCAACCTACGAGCAGTACTTC
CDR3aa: CSVAQATYEQYF

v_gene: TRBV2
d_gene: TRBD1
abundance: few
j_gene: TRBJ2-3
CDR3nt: TGTGCCAGCAGGGACAGGGGATCGGCAGATACGCAGTATTTT
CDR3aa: CASRDRGSADTQYF

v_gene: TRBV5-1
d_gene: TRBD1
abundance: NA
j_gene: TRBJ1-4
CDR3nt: TGCGCCAGCAGCCCGACAGGGAGGACTAATGAAAAACTGTTTTTT
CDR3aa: CASSPTGRTNEKLFF

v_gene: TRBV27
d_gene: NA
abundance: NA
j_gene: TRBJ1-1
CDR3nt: TGTGCCAGCCGGAACGGAGGAAACACTGAAGCTTTCTTT
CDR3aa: CASRNGGNTEAFF

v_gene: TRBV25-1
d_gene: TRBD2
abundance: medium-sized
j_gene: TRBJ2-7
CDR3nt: TGTGCCAGCAGTGAAATACGGGGGACCAGCGGGAGGATCGAGCAGTACTTC
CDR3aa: CASSEIRGTSGRIEQYF

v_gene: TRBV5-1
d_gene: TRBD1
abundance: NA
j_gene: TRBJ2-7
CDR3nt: TGCGCCAGCAGCTTACAGGGGGCTCCCTACGAGCAGTACTTC
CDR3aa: CASSLQGAPYEQYF

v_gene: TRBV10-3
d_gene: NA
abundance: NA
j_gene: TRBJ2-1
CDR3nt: TGTGCCATCAGTGATACCGGGAAGAACTACAATGAGCAGTTCTTC
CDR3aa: CAISDTGKNYNEQFF

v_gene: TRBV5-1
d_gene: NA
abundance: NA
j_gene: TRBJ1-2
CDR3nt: TGCGCCAGCAGCTTGGCCTGGGGGGGAGCTAACTATGGCTACACCTTC
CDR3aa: CASSLAWGGANYGYTF

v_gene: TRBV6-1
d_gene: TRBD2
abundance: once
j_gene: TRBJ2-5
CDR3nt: TGTGCCACCGAGGCGGGAGAGCAGTACTTC
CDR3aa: CATEAGEQYF

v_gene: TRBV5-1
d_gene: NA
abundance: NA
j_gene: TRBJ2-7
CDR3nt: TGCGCCAGCAGCGTTTCTCCAGGGAGGTCCTACGAGCAGTACTTC
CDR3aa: CASSVSPGRSYEQYF

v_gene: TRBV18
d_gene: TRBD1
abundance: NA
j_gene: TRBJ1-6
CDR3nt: TGTGCCAGCTCACCACCCTCGGGACAGGGGGGTTCACCCCTCCACTTT
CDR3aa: CASSPPSGQGGSPLHF

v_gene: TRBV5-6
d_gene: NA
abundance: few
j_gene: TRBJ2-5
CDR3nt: TGTGCCAGCAGCTTTCGGTTAACTGTATCCGAGACCCAGTACTTC
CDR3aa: CASSFRLTVSETQYF

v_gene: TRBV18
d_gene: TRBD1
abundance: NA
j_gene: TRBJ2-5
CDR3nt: TGTGCCAGCTCACCACTAGGGACAGGGGGCGAAGAGACCCAGTACTTC
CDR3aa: CASSPLGTGGEETQYF

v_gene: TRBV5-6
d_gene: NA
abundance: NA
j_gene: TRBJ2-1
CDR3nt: TGTGCCAGCAGCTTGTCGGACACTGAGCAGTTCTTC
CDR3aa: CASSLSDTEQFF

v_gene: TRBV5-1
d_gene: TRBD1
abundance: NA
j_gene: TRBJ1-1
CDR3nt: TGCGCCAGCAGTCAGGGGGCCCTCACTGAAGCTTTCTTT
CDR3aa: CASSQGALTEAFF

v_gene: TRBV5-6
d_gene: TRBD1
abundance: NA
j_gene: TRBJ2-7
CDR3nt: TGTGCCAGCAGCTTGGTTGGCCAGGGGGCGAGGAACGAGCAGTACTTC
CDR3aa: CASSLVGQGARNEQYF

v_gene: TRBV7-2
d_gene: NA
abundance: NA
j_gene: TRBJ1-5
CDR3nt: TGTGCCAGCACCGCTGAGGGGCCCCAGCATTTT
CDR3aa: CASTAEGPQHF

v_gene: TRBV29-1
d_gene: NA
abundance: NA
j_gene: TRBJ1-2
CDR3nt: TGCAGCGTGTGGACAGATGGAGTCTATGGCTACACCTTC
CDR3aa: CSVWTDGVYGYTF

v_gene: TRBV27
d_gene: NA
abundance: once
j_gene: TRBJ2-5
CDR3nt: TGTGCCAGCAGTCCTAGCCGCCGCCAAGAGACCCAGTACTTC
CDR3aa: CASSPSRRQETQYF

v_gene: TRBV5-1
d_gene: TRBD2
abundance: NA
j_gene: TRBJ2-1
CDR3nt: TGCGCCAGCAGGCCTTTCGGGGAGGGCAGTTCTGAGCAGTTCTTC
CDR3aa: CASRPFGEGSSEQFF

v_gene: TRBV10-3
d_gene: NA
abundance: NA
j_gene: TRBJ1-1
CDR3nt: TGTGCCATAGGCTCGCTGGGACAACAAAACACTGAAGCTTTCTTT
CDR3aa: CAIGSLGQQNTEAFF

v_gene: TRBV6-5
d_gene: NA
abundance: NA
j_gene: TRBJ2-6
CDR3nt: TGTGCCAGCGCACAGGACAACTCTGGGGCCAACGTCCTGACTTTC
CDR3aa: CASAQDNSGANVLTF

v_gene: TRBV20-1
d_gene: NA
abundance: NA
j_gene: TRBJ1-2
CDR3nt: TGCAGGATAGACAGCTACTATGGCTACACCTTC
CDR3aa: CRIDSYYGYTF

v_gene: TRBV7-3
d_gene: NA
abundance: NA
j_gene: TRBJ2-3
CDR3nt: TGTGCCAGCAGCTTAACAAGGGGGGGGGATACGCAGTATTTT
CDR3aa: CASSLTRGGDTQYF

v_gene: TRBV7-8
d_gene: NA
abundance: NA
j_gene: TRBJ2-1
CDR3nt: TGTGCCAGCAGCCCCTCAGGGGGGAGATACAATGAGCAGTTCTTC
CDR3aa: CASSPSGGRYNEQFF

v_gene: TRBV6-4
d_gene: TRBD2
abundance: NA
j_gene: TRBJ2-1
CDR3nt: TGTGCCAGCAGCCCCGGGACTAGCGGGACCTATGAGCAGTTCTTC
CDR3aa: CASSPGTSGTYEQFF

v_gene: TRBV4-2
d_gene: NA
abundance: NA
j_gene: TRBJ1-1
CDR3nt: TGTGCCAGCAGCCAAGGGGGCTTTGGGGAGAACACTGAAGCTTTCTTT
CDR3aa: CASSQGGFGENTEAFF

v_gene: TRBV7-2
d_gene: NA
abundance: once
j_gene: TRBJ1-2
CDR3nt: TGTGCCAGCAGCTTGGCTGGACAGTTGTATGGCTACACCTTC
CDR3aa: CASSLAGQLYGYTF

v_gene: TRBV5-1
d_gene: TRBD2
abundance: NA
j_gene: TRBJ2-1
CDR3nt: TGCGCCAGCAGCAGATCCGGGACTAATTACAATGAGCAGTTCTTC
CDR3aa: CASSRSGTNYNEQFF

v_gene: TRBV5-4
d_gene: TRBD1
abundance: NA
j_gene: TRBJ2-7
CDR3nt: TGTGCCAGCAGCGGGGGACAGCACTCCTACGAGCAGTACTTC
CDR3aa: CASSGGQHSYEQYF

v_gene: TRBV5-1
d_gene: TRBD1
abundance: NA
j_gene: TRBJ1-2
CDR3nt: TGCGCCAGCAGCTTGGAGAGGGGGCCGAGCGGCTACACCTTC
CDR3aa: CASSLERGPSGYTF

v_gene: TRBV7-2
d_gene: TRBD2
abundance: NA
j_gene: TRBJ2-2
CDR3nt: TGTGCCAGCAGAGCCAGCGGGAGGGCCCCCACCGGGGAGCTGTTTTTT
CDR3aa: CASRASGRAPTGELFF

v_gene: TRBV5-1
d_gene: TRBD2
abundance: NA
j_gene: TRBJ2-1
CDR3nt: TGCGCCAGCAAGGAGACTAGCGGGTACAATGAGCAGTTCTTC
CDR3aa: CASKETSGYNEQFF

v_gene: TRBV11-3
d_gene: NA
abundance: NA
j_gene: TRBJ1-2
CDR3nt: TGTGCCAGCAGCCAGCAACAGGATCGCTATGGCTACACCTTC
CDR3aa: CASSQQQDRYGYTF

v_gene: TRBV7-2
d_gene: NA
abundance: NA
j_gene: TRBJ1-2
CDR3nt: TGTGCCAGCAGCTTAGAGTGGGGGCTCGGGAACTATGGCTACACCTTC
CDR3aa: CASSLEWGLGNYGYTF

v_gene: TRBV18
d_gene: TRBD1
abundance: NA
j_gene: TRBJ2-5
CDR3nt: TGTGCCAGCTCACGGGCTAGGAGGACAGGGGAAGAGACCCAGTACTTC
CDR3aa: CASSRARRTGEETQYF

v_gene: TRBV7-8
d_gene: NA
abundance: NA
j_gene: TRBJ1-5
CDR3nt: TGTGCCAGCAGCCCCCAGAACAGTTACAATCAGCCCCAGCATTTT
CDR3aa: CASSPQNSYNQPQHF

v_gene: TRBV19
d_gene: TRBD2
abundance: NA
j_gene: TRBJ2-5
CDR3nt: TGTGCCAGTGGCGCGGGAGGGGGGTACCAAGAGACCCAGTACTTC
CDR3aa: CASGAGGGYQETQYF

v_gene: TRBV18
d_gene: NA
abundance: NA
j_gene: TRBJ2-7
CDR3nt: TGTGCCAGCTCACCTTCCTTTTTTACAGGGACCTACGAGCAGTACTTC
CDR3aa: CASSPSFFTGTYEQYF

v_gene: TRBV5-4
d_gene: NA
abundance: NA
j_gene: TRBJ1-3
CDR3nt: TGTGCCAGCAGCTTGGCCGGGTCGAAGGGGAACACCATATATTTT
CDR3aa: CASSLAGSKGNTIYF

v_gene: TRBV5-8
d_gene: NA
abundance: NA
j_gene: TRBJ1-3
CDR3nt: TGTGCCAGCAGCCCCTTGGCCAGGGGTGATGGTGGAAACACCATATATTTT
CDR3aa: CASSPLARGDGGNTIYF

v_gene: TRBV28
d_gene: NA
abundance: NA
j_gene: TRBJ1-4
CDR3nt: TGTGCCAGCAGCTACGGGGGTGCAACTAATGAAAAACTGTTTTTT
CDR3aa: CASSYGGATNEKLFF

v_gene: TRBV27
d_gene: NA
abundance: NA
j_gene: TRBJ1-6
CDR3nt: TGTGCCAGCAGTTTATATCGGGGAGATTCACCCCTCCACTTT
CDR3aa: CASSLYRGDSPLHF

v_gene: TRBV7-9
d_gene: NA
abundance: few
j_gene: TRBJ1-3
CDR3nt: TGTGCCAGCAGCCGGCCGGGTATGGGGCTCTCTGGAAACACCATATATTTT
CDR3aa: CASSRPGMGLSGNTIYF

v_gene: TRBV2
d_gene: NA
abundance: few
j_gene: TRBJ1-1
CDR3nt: TGTGCCAGCTGGAGCCACAGGGTGGCCGAAGCTTTCTTT
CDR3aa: CASWSHRVAEAFF

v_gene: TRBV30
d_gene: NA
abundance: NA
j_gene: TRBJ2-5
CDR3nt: TGTGCCTTCAACCGGGCTAGCAGACAAGAGACCCAGTACTTC
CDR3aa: CAFNRASRQETQYF

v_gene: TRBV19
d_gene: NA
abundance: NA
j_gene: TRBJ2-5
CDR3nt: TGTGCCAGTAGATCCCCGCGAGGCGGGGTCCAAGAGACCCAGTACTTC
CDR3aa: CASRSPRGGVQETQYF